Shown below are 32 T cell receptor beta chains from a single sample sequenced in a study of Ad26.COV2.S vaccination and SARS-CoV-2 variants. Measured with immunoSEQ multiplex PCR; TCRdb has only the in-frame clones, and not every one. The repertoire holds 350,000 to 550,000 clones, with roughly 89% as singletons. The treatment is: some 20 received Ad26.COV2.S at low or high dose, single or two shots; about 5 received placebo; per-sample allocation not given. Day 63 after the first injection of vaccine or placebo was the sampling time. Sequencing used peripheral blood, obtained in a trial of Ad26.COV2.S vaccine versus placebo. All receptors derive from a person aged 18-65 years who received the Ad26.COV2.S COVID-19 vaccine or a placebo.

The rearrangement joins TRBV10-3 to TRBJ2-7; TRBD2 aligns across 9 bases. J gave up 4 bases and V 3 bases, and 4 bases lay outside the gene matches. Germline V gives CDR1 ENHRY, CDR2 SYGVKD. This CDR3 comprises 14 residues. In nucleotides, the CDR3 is TGTGCCATCAGTGAATTAGCGGGGGATTACGAGCAGTACTTC. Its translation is CAISELAGDYEQYF.

In DNA form, the CDR3 reads TGTGCCATCAGTGAGTCGAGGTTCCGATATAGCAATCAGCCCCAGCATTTT. Protein product: CAISESRFRYSNQPQHF. This sequence joins TRBV10-3 and TRBJ1-5, with unresolved D. CDR1 is ENHRY, CDR2 SYGVKD, per germline. Trimming removed 0 bases at V and 0 bases at J, with 12 bases between. This CDR3 spans 17 amino acids.

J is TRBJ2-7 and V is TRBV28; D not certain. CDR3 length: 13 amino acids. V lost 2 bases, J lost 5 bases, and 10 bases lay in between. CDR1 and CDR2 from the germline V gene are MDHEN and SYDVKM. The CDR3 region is CASSLIKWNEQYF. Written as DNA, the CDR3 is TGTGCCAGCAGTTTAATAAAGTGGAACGAGCAGTACTTC.

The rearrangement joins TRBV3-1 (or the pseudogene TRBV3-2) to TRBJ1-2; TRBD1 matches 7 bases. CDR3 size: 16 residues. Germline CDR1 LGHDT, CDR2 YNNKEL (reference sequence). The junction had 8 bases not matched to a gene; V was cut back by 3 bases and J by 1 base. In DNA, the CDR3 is TGTGCCAGCAGCCACGGGACAGCTTCATATAACTATGGCTACACCTTC. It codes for CASSHGTASYNYGYTF.

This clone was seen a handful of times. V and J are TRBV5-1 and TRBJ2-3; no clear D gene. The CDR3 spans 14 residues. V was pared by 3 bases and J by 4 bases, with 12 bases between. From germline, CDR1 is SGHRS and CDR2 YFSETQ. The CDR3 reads CASSSTPGADTQYF. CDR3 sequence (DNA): TGCGCCAGCAGCTCAACCCCTGGGGCAGATACGCAGTATTTT.

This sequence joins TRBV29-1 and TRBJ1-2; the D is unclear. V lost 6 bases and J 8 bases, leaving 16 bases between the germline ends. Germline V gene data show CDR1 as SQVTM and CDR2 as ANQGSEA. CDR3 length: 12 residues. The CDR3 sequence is CSVYQQSLGYTF. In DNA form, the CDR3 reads TGCAGCGTGTACCAACAGAGTCTGGGCTACACCTTC. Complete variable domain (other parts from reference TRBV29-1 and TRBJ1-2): SAVISQKPSRDICQRGTSLTIQCQVDSQVTMMFWYRQQPGQSLTLIATANQGSEATYESGFVIDKFPISRPNLTFSTLTVSNMSPEDSSIYLCSVYQQSLGYTFGSGTRLTVV.

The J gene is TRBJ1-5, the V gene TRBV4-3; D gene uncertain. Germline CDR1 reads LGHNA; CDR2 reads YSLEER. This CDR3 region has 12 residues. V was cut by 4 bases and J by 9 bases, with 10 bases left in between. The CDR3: CASSLDRGPQHF. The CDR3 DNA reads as TGCGCCAGCAGCCTCGACCGGGGGCCCCAGCATTTT.

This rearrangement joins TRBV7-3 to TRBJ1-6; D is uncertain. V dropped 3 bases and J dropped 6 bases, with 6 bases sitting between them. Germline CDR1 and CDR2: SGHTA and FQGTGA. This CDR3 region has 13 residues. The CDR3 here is CASSFGFNSPLHF. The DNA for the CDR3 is TGTGCCAGCAGCTTTGGGTTTAATTCACCCCTCCACTTT.

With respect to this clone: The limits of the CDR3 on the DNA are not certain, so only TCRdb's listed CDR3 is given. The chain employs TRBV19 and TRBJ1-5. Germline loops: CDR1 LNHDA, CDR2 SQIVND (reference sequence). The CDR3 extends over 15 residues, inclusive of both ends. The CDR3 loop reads CASTSAGIDNQPQHF.

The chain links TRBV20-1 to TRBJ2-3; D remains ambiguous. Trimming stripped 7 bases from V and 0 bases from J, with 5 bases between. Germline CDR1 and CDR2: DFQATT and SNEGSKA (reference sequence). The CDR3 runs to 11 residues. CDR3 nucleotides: TGCAGTGTAATTAGCACAGATACGCAGTATTTT. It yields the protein CSVISTDTQYF.

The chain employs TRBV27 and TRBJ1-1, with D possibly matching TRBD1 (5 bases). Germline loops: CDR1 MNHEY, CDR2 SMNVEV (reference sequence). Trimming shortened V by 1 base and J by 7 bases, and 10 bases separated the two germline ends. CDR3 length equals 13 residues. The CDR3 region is CASSLFRGDEAFF. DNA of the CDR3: TGTGCCAGCAGTTTATTCCGGGGGGATGAAGCTTTCTTT.

The chain's CDR3 is CATSGDFTDTQYF. The CDR3 bases are TGTGCCACTAGCGGGGACTTCACAGATACGCAGTATTTT. The chain employs TRBV5-8 and TRBJ2-3; 9 bases fit TRBD2. The length of the CDR3 is 13 residues. The germline V gene has CDR1 SGHTS and CDR2 YDEGEE. With V trimmed by 9 bases and J by 2 bases, 4 bases remained unmatched.

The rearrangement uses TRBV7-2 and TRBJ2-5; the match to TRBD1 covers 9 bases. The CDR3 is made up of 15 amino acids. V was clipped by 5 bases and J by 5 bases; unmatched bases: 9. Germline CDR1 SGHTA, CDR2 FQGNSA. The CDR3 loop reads CASSPRQGVGETQYF. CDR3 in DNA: TGTGCCAGCAGCCCACGACAGGGGGTGGGGGAGACCCAGTACTTC.

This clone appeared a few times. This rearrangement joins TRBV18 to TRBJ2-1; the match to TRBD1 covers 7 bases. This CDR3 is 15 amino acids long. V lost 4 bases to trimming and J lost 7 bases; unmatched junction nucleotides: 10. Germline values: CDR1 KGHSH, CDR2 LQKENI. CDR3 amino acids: CASSLSTGFQNEQFF. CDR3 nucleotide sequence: TGTGCCAGCTCACTTTCGACAGGGTTTCAAAATGAGCAGTTCTTC.

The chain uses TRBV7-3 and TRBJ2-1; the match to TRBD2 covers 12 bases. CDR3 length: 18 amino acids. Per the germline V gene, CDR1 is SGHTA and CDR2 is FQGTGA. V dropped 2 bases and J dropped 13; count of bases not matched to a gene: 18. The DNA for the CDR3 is TGTGCCAGCAGCTTATTGCCCCCCCCCGCTAGCGGGAGGGACACACAGTTCTTC. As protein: CASSLLPPPASGRDTQFF.

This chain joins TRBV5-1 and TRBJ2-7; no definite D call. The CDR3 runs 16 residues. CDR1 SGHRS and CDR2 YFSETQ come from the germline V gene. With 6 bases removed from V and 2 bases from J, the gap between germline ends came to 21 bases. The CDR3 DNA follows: TGCGCCAGCAAACCCGCTCCTATAGGGCCCACCTACGAGCAGTACGTC. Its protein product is CASKPAPIGPTYEQYV.

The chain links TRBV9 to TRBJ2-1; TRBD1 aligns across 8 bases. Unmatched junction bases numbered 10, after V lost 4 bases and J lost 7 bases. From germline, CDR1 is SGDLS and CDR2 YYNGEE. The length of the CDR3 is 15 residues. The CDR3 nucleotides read TGTGCCAGCAGCTACCGACCGGGACAGGAGAATGAGCAGTTCTTC. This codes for CASSYRPGQENEQFF.

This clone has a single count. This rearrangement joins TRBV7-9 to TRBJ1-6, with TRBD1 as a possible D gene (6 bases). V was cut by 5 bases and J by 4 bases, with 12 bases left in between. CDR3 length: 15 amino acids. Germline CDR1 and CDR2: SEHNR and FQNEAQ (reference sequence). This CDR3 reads CASSTGGGYNSPLHF. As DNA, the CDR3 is TGTGCCAGCAGCACCGGAGGGGGATATAATTCACCCCTCCACTTT.

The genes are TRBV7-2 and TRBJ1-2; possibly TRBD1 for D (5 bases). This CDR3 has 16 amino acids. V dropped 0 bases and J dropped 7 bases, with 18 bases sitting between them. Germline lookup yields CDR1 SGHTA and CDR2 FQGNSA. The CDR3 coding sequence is TGTGCCAGCAGCTTAGCGACCACCTGGGGGAATTCTGGCTACACCTTC. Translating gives CASSLATTWGNSGYTF.

In DNA, the CDR3 is TGTGCCACCCTTTCCCCTGTGACAGGGGGGGGAGCAACTAATGAAAAACTGTTTTTT. Amino acid sequence: CATLSPVTGGGATNEKLFF. The rearrangement uses TRBV10-3 and TRBJ1-4, with 9 bases lining up with TRBD1. The CDR3 runs to 19 residues. Germline-derived CDR1 and CDR2 are ENHRY and SYGVKD. V lost 10 bases, J lost 0 bases, and 18 bases stayed unmatched.

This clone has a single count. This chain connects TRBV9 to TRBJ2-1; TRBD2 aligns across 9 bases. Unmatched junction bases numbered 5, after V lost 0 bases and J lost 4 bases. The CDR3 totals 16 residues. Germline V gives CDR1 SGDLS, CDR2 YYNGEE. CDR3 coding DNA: TGTGCCAGCAGCGTAGTGATAGCGGGAGATTACAATGAGCAGTTCTTC. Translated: CASSVVIAGDYNEQFF.

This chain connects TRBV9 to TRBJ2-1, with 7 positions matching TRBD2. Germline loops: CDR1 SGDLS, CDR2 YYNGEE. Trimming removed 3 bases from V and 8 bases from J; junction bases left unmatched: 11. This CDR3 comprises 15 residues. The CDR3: CASSALGLLHDEQFF. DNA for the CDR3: TGTGCCAGCAGCGCCCTGGGACTACTACACGATGAGCAGTTCTTC.

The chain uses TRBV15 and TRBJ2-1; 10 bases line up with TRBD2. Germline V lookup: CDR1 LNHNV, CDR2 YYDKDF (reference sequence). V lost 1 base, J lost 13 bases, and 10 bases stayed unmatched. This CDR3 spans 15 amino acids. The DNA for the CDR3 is TGTGCCACCAGCAGAGTGGGTAGCGGGAGGACCGTTCAGTTCTTC. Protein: CATSRVGSGRTVQFF.

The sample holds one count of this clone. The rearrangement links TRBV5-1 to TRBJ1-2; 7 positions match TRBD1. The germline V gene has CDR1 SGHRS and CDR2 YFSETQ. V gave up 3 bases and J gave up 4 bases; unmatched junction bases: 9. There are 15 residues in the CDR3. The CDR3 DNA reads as TGCGCCAGCAGCTCACAAGGGGACAGCCGCTATGGCTACACCTTC. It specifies CASSSQGDSRYGYTF.

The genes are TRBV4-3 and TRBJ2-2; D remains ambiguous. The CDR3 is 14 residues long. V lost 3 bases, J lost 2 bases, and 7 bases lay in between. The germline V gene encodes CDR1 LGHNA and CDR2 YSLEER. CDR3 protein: CASSQDRNTGELFF. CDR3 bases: TGCGCCAGCAGCCAGGACCGCAACACCGGGGAGCTGTTTTTT.

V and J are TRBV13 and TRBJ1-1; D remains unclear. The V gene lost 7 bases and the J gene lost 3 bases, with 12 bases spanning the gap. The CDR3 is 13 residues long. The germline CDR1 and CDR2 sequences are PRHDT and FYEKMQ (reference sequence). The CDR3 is CASNGRVDTEAFF. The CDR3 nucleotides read TGTGCCAGCAACGGGAGGGTAGACACTGAAGCTTTCTTT.

The DNA for the CDR3 is TGTGCCAGCAGCCAAGACCCAGATTTTGGTGTTGGGGGCTACACCTTC. It specifies CASSQDPDFGVGGYTF. The chain combines TRBV4-2 with TRBJ1-2; D not resolved. The length of the CDR3 is 16 residues. Trimming removed 0 bases at V and 8 bases at J, with 19 bases between. Germline V CDR1 and CDR2: LGHNA, YNFKEQ.

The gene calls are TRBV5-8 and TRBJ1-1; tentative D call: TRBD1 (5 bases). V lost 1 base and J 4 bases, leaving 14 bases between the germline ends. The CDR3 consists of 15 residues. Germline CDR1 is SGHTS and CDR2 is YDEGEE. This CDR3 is CASSLLGQPPTEAFF. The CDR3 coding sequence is TGTGCCAGCAGCTTGTTGGGGCAGCCTCCCACTGAAGCTTTCTTT.

In nucleotides, the CDR3 is TGTGCCAGCAGCCAAGAACGGGGACAGGGGGACAATCAGCCCCAGCATTTT. It is translated as CASSQERGQGDNQPQHF. V and J are TRBV4-2 and TRBJ1-5, with TRBD1 matching 11 bases. Germline V gene lookup returns CDR1 LGHNA and CDR2 YNFKEQ. The CDR3 is 17 residues long. Trimming took 0 bases from V and 3 from J; bases not matched to a gene: 4.

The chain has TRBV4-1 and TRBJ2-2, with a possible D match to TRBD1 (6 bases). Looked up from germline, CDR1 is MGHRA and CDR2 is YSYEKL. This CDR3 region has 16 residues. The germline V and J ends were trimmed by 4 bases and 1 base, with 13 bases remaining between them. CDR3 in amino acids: CASSRMNRVNTGELFF. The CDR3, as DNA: TGCGCCAGCAGCCGCATGAACAGGGTGAACACCGGGGAGCTGTTTTTT.

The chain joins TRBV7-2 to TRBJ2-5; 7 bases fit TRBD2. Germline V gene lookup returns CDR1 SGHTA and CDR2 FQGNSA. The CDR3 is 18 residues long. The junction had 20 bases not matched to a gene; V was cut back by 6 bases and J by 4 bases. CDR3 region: CASRSGGRTTPAGETQYF. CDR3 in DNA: TGTGCCAGCAGATCGGGAGGACGGACCACACCAGCGGGAGAGACCCAGTACTTC.

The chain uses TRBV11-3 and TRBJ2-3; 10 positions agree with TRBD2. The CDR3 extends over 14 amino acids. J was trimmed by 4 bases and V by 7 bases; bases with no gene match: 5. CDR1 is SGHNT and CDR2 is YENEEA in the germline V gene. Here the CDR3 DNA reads TGTGCCAGCACCCCCGGGACTAGCGCAGATACGCAGTATTTT. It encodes CASTPGTSADTQYF.